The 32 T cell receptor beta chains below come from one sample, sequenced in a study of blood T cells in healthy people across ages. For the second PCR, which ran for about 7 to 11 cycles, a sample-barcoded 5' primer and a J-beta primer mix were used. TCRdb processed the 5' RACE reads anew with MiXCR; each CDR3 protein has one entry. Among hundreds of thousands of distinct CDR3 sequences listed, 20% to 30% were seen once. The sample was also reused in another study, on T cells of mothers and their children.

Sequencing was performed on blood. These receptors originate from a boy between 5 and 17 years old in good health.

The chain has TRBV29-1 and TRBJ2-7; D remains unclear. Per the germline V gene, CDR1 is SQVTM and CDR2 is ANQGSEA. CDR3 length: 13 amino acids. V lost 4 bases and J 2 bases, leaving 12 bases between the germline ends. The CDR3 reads CSVGLQHTYEQYF. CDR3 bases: TGCAGCGTTGGCTTACAACACACCTACGAGCAGTACTTC.

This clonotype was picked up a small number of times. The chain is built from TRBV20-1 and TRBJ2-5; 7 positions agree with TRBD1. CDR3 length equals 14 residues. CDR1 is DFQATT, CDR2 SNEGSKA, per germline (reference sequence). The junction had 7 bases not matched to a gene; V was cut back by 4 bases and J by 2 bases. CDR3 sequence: CSATPGQLQETQYF. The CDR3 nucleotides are TGCAGTGCTACCCCGGGACAGCTACAAGAGACCCAGTACTTC.

The CDR3, as DNA: TGCAGCGTTGAGAAAAGCGGGCCAACCCACGAGCAGTACTTC. Protein sequence: CSVEKSGPTHEQYF. The chain joins TRBV29-1 to TRBJ2-7, with D possibly TRBD2 on 6 matching bases. V lost 3 bases, J lost 5 bases, and 17 bases lay in between. In germline, CDR1 is SQVTM, CDR2 ANQGSEA. CDR3 length equals 14 residues.

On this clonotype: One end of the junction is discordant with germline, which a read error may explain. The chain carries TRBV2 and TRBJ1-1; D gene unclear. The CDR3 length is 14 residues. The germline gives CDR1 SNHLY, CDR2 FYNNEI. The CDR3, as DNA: TGTGCCAGCAGTGAAGTGAGAGAGTTCACTGAAGCTCTCTTT. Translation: CASSEVREFTEALF.

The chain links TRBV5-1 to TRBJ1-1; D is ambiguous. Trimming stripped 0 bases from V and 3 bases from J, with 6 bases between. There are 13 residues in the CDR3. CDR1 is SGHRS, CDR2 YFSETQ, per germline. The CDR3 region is CASSLEGHTEAFF. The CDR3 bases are TGCGCCAGCAGCTTGGAAGGGCACACTGAAGCTTTCTTT. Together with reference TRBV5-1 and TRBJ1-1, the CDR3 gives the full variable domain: KAGVTQTPRYLIKTRGQQVTLSCSPISGHRSVSWYQQTPGQGLQFLFEYFSETQRNKGNFPGRFSGRQFSNSRSEMNVSTLELGDSALYLCASSLEGHTEAFFGQGTRLTVV.

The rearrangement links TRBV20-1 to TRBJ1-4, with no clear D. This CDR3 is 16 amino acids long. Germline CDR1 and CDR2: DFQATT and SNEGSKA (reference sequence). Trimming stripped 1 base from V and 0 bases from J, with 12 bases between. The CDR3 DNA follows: TGCAGTGCTAGAGTAACAGAAGCTGCAACTAATGAAAAACTGTTTTTT. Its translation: CSARVTEAATNEKLFF.

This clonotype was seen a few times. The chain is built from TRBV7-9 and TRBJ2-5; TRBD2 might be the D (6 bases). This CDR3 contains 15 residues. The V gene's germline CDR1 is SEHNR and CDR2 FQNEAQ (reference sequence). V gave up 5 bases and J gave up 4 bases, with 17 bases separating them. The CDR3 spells CASSRRDGEGETQYF. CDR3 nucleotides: TGTGCCAGCAGCCGGCGGGACGGCGAAGGAGAGACCCAGTACTTC.

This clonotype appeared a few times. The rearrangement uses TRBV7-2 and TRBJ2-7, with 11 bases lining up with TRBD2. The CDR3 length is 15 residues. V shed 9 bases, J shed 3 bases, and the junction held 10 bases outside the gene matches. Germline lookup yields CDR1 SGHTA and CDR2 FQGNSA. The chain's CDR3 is CASGQGLAVDYEQYF. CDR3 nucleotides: TGTGCCAGTGGACAGGGACTAGCGGTTGACTACGAGCAGTACTTC.

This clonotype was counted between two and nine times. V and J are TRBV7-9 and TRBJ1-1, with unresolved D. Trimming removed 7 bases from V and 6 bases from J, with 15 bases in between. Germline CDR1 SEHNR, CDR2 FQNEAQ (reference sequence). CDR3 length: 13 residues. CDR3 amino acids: CASNPGGMAEAFF. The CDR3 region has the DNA TGTGCCAGCAACCCGGGTGGGATGGCTGAAGCTTTCTTT. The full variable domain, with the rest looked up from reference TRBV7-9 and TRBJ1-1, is DTGVSQNPRHKITKRGQNVTFRCDPISEHNRLYWYRQTLGQGPEFLTYFQNEAQLEKSRLLSDRFSAERPKGSFSTLEIQRTEQGDSAMYLCASNPGGMAEAFFGQGTRLTVV.

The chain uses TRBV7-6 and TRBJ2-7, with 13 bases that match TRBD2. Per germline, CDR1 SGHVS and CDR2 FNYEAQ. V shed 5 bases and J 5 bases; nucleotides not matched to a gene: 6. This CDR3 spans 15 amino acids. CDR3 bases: TGTGCCAGCAGCCCGATGACTAGCGGGAGGCACGAGCAGTACTTC. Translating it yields CASSPMTSGRHEQYF. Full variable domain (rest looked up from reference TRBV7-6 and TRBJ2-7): GAGVSQSPRYKVTKRGQDVALRCDPISGHVSLYWYRQALGQGPEFLTYFNYEAQQDKSGLPNDRFSAERPEGSISTLTIQRTEQRDSAMYRCASSPMTSGRHEQYFGPGTRLTVT.

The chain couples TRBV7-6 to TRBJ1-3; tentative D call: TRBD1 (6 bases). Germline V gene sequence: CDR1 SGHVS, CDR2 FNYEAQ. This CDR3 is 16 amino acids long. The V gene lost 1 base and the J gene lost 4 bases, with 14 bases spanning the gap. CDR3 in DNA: TGTGCCAGCAGCTTAGGAACAGGGAAGTCCGGAAACACCATATATTTT. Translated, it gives CASSLGTGKSGNTIYF.

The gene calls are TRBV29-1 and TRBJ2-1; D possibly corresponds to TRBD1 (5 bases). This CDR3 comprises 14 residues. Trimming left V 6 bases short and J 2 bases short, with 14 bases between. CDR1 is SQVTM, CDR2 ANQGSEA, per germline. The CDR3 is CSVYKSGTYNEQFF. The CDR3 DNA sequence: TGCAGCGTCTACAAGTCAGGGACCTACAATGAGCAGTTCTTC.

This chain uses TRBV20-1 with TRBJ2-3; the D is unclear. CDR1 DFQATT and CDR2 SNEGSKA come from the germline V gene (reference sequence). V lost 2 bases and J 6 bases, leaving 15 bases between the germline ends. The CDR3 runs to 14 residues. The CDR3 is CSARSTTYHDTQYF. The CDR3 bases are TGCAGTGCTAGATCCACTACTTACCACGATACGCAGTATTTT.

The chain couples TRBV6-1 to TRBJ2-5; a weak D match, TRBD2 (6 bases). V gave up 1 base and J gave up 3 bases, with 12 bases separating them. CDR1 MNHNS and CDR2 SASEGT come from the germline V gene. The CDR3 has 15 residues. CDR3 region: CASSEVGRGKETQYF. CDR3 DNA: TGTGCCAGCAGTGAAGTAGGGCGGGGCAAAGAGACCCAGTACTTC.

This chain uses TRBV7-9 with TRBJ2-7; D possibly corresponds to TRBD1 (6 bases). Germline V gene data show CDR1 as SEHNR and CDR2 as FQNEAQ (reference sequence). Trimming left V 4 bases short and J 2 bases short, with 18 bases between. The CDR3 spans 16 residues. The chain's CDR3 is CASSSVDRLGPYEQYF. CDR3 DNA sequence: TGTGCCAGCAGCTCAGTGGACAGATTGGGGCCCTACGAGCAGTACTTC.

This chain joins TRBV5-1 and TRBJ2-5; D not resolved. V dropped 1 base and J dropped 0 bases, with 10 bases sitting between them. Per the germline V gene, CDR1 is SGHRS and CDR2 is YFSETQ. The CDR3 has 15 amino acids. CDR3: CASSLTNPNQETQYF. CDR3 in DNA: TGCGCCAGCAGCTTGACGAACCCAAACCAAGAGACCCAGTACTTC.

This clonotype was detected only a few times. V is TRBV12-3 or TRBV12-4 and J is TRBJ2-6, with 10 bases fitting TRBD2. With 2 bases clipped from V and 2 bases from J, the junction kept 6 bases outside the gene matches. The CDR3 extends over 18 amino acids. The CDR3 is CASSLFLLAGPGANVLTF. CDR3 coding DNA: TGTGCCAGCAGTTTATTCTTACTAGCGGGACCTGGGGCCAACGTCCTGACTTTC.

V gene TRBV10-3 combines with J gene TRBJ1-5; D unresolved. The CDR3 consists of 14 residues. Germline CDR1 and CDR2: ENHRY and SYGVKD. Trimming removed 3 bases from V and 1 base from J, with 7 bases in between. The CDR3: CAISDLGSNQPQHF. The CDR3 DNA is TGTGCCATCAGTGATTTAGGCAGCAATCAGCCCCAGCATTTT.

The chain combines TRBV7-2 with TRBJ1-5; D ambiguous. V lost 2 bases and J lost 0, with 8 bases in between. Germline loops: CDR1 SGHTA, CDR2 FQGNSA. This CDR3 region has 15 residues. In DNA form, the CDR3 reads TGTGCCAGCAGCTTAAACCAACATAGCAATCAGCCCCAGCATTTT. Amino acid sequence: CASSLNQHSNQPQHF.

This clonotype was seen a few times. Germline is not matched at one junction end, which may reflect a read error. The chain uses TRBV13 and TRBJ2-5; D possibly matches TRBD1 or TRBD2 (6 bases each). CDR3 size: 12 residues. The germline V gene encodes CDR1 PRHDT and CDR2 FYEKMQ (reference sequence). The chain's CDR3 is CASSLGLGGGSF. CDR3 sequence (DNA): TGTGCCAGCAGCTTAGGCCTGGGGGGCGGAAGCTTC.

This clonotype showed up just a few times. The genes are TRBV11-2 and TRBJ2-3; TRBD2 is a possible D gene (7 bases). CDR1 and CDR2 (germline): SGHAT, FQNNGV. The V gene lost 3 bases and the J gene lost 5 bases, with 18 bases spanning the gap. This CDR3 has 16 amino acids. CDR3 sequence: CASSFTGGRGGDTQYF. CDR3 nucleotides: TGTGCCAGCAGCTTCACCGGGGGGCGAGGTGGAGATACGCAGTATTTT.

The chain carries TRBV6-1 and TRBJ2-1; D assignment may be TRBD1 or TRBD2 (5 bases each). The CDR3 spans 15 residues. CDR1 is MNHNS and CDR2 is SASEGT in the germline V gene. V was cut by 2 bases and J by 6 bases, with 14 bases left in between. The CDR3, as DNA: TGTGCCAGCAGTGAATGGACCGGGACCAGCAATGAGCAGTTCTTC. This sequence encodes CASSEWTGTSNEQFF.

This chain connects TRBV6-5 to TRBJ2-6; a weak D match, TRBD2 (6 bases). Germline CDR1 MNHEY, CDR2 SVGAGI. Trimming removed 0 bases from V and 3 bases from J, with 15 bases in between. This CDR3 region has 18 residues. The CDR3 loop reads CASSYSSGVGGGANVLTF. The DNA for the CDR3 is TGTGCCAGCAGTTACTCGAGTGGGGTGGGAGGTGGGGCCAACGTCCTGACTTTC.

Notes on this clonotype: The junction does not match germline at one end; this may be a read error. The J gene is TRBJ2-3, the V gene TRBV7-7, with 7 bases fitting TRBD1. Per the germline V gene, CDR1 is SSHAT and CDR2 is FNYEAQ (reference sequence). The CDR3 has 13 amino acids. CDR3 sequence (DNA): TGTGCTAGCAGCCCCGAAGGGGGCCATACGCAGTATTTT. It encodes CASSPEGGHTQYF.

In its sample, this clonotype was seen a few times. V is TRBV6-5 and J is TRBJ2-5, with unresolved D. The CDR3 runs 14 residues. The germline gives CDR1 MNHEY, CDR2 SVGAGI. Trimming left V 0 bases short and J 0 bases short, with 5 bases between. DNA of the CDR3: TGTGCCAGCAGTTACTCGGCATACCAAGAGACCCAGTACTTC. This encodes CASSYSAYQETQYF.

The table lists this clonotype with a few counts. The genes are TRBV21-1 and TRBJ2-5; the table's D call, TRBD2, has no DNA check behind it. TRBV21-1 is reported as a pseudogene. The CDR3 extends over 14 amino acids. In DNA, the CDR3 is TGTGCCAGCAGGGTAGGGCGGGGAATGGAGACCCAGTACTTC. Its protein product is CASRVGRGMETQYF.

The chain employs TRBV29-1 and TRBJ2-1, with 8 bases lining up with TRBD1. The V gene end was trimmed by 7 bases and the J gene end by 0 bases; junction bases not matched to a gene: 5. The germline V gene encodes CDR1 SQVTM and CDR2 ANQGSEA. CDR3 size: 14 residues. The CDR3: CSGRQGSSYNEQFF. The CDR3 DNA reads TGCAGCGGTAGACAGGGGAGCTCCTACAATGAGCAGTTCTTC.

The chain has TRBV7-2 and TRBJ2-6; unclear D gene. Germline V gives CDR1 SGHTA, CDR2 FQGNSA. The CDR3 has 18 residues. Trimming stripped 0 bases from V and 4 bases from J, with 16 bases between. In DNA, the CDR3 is TGTGCCAGCAGCTTAGCGTTTAGGGCCGCTATAGGGGCCAACGTCCTGACTTTC. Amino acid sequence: CASSLAFRAAIGANVLTF.

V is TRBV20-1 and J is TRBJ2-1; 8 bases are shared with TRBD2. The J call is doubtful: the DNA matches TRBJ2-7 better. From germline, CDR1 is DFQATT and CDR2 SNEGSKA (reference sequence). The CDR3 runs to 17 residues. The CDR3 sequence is CSARDSTGGRRVGEQYF. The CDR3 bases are TGCAGTGCTAGAGATTCTACCGGCGGGAGGAGGGTCGGTGAGCAGTACTTC.

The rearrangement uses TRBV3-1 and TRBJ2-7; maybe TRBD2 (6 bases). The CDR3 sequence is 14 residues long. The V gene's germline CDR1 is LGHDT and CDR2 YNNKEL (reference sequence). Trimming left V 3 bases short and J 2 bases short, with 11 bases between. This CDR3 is CASSHGTATYEQYF. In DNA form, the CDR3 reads TGTGCCAGCAGCCATGGGACTGCAACCTACGAGCAGTACTTC.

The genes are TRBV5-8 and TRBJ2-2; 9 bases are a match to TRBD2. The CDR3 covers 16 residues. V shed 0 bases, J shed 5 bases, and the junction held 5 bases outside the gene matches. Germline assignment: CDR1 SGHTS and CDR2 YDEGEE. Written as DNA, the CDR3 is TGTGCCAGCAGCTTGGGACTAGCGGAGAGAACCGGGGAGCTGTTTTTT. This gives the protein CASSLGLAERTGELFF.

This CDR3 reads CASSFGGENEQYF. In DNA form, the CDR3 reads TGTGCCAGCAGTTTTGGAGGGGAAAACGAGCAGTACTTC. V gene TRBV12-3 or TRBV12-4 combines with J gene TRBJ2-7, with D possibly TRBD2 on 6 matching bases. Trimming left V 3 bases short and J 5 bases short, with 11 bases between. CDR3 length: 13 amino acids.